This TCR beta chain was obtained from a study of blood T cell repertoires in COVID-19. Study in general: Samples taken during acute and convalescent COVID-19 were collected in the United States, Italy and Spain. The analysed material was cDNA or gDNA that came from T cells, B-cell-depleted T cells, or PBMCs.

Original analysis: Amplification from reference gene primers served as the basis for estimated nucleated cell counts. Assay: immunoSEQ multiplex PCR; the TCRdb copy retains only in-frame clones and omits some. V and J calls and clone size are given by that table; D and trimming were obtained from the DNA. The sample lists about 190,000 clones, about 89% occurring once. A few counts support this clone. The CDR3 has 17 residues. V was shortened by 2 bases and J by 6 bases, with 17 bases between the two germline ends. Germline CDR1 reads SGHTA; CDR2 reads FQGNSA. The sequencing input was peripheral blood. This sequence joins TRBV7-2 and TRBJ1-6; TRBD1 is a possible D gene (6 bases). This TCR came from a man aged 35-49 years with acute or convalescent COVID-19. As DNA, the CDR3 is TGTGCCAGCAGCTTAACAAGGACAGCCAACCTTAATTCACCCCTCCACTTT. This codes for CASSLTRTANLNSPLHF. The full variable domain, completed using reference TRBV7-2 and TRBJ1-6, is GAGVSQSPSNKVTEKGKDVELRCDPISGHTALYWYRQSLGQGLEFLIYFQGNSAPDKSGLPSDRFSAERTGGSVSTLTIQRTQQEDSAVYLCASSLTRTANLNSPLHFGNGTRLTVT.